These T cell receptor beta chains were read from a single sample in a study of blood T cell repertoires in COVID-19. Produced via immunoSEQ multiplex PCR; TCRdb's table is partial and in-frame only. Altogether about 250,000 clones are present, roughly 84% being singletons, with the ten largest covering about 4%. Sequenced material: peripheral blood. Receptors originate from a woman between 40 and 50 years old with active or convalescent COVID-19. Both conserved end residues are trimmed from each CDR3. A D gene is named only where the DNA matches it firmly.

CDR3 length,V gene,J gene,D gene,CDR3 protein
13,TRBV27,TRBJ1-1,.,ASSLSNRWNTEAF
12,TRBV28,TRBJ1-2,TRBD1,ASRAGQVLDGYT
12,TRBV19,TRBJ2-2,.,ASTLARVTGELF
12,TRBV2,TRBJ2-7,TRBD1,ASKGTGDSYEQY
14,TRBV7-9,TRBJ2-7,.,ASSLAYSPPSYEQY
14,TRBV6-1,TRBJ2-2,TRBD1,ASSAPLGQGPGELF
13,TRBV6-6,TRBJ1-6,TRBD1,ASSDQDRENSPLH
13,TRBV28,TRBJ2-4,.,ASSLAGVVENIQY
13,TRBV7-2,TRBJ1-3,.,ASSSRGGEGNTIY
12,TRBV28,TRBJ1-1,TRBD1,ASSLGTVDTEAF
13,TRBV3-1/TRBV3-2,TRBJ1-1,TRBD1,ASSAPTGTDTEAF
13,TRBV19,TRBJ2-7,.,ASSLQTTGAYEQY
12,TRBV25-1,TRBJ2-1,TRBD2,ATRVAGGYNEQF
15,TRBV5-1,TRBJ2-5,TRBD2,ASSLQGLAGSQETQY
12,TRBV28,TRBJ1-5,.,ASQMTGLNQPQH
10,TRBV5-1,TRBJ2-3,TRBD1,ASSAGQGTQY
13,TRBV10-3,TRBJ2-1,.,AISDGQLISNEQF
11,TRBV30,TRBJ1-4,.,AWRQDHNEKLF
14,TRBV4-1,TRBJ1-6,TRBD1,ASSQEDRGRSSPLH
11,TRBV28,TRBJ1-2,TRBD1,ASSRDSNYGYT
10,TRBV4-1,TRBJ1-5,.,ASSHGGRPLH
13,TRBV2,TRBJ2-3,TRBD2,ASSDGGGSTDTQY
12,TRBV5-4,TRBJ2-7,.,ASSFERSSYEQY
13,TRBV5-5,TRBJ2-1,.,ASSLVASRVSEQF
15,TRBV19,TRBJ2-1,TRBD1,ASSIRPQGARNNEQF
15,TRBV5-1,TRBJ1-6,TRBD1,ASSPRNQQGAFSPLH
10,TRBV30,TRBJ1-2,TRBD1,AWTATGGGYT
15,TRBV4-1,TRBJ2-1,TRBD2,ASSQEYSGGSYNEQF
17,TRBV12-5,TRBJ1-1,TRBD1,ASGLILPGQGAGGTEAF
12,TRBV30,TRBJ1-5,.,AWSSDPGDQPQH
9,TRBV2,TRBJ1-1,TRBD1,ASSGTGLAF
12,TRBV5-1,TRBJ1-2,.,ASSLGTARYGYT
11,TRBV29-1,TRBJ1-3,.,SVATGSGNTIY
12,TRBV28,TRBJ1-5,.,ASRPQGPHQPQH
11,TRBV25-1,TRBJ1-4,.,ASSFEGDEKLF
12,TRBV11-2,TRBJ1-5,.,ASSPSVGNQPQH
11,TRBV5-4,TRBJ1-1,.,ASSYRADTEAF
12,TRBV28,TRBJ1-5,TRBD1,ASSQTGEGQPQH
12,TRBV2,TRBJ1-2,TRBD1,ASRRDRGQDGYT
13,TRBV29-1,TRBJ1-2,TRBD1,SVEDRGNRGYGYT
12,TRBV11-2,TRBJ2-7,.,ASSWGPQDDEQY
15,TRBV5-4,TRBJ2-3,.,ASSLAWGRSGTDTQY
15,TRBV28,TRBJ2-1,TRBD2,ASSLLLAEFSYNEQF
11,TRBV7-3,TRBJ1-1,.,ASSLQGNTEAF
15,TRBV5-1,TRBJ1-3,TRBD1,ASSLQGQGAHGNTIY
12,TRBV7-2,TRBJ1-2,.,ASSFNAGPWGYT